The entry that follows covers one T cell receptor (beta chain) sequence. The sample belongs to a study of blood T cell repertoires in COVID-19. Participants reported their clinical history, and cohort assignment relied on those reports. Cohort 3 recovered donors had two negative PCRs, clearance, or symptom resolution. Trimming shortened V by 0 bases and J by 3 bases, and 11 bases separated the two germline ends. Germline V gives CDR1 SGHNT, CDR2 YYREEE (reference sequence). This CDR3 contains 15 residues. The authors' processing: Nucleated cell number was recorded as an estimate derived from reference gene primer amplification. Assay: immunoSEQ multiplex PCR; the TCRdb copy retains only in-frame clones and omits some. V and J calls and clone size come straight from that table; D and trimming were deduced from the DNA. The data contain around 310,000 clones, roughly 89% of them singletons.

Sample: PBMCs or T cells enriched from blood (not recorded which). The chain combines TRBV5-4 with TRBJ2-3; D is unclear. The TCR sequence derives from a woman aged 30 to 39 who had recovered from COVID-19. The CDR3 nucleotides read TGTGCCAGCAGCTTGGCAGCGTTCAGTACAGATACGCAGTATTTT. Translating gives CASSLAAFSTDTQYF.